Detailed here is one T cell receptor beta chain. This table comes from immunoSEQ multiplex PCR, and its TCRdb copy is limited to in-frame clones, with some not included. The profile shows roughly 100,000 clones, roughly nine tenths of them singletons. The sample is drawn from a study of blood T cell repertoires in COVID-19. Per germline, CDR1 SGHDT and CDR2 YYEEEE. Trimming pared 4 bases from V and 4 bases from J, leaving 17 bases between. The CDR3 runs to 15 residues. Sequencing was performed on peripheral blood. The sequence came from a man in his fifties or sixties with acute or convalescent COVID-19. The rearrangement uses TRBV5-6 and TRBJ1-1; a possible D gene is TRBD1 (6 bases). The CDR3 bases are TGTGCCAGCAGCCCTCCCGGGGGGCGCGCCACTGAAGCTTTCTTT. It specifies CASSPPGGRATEAFF.